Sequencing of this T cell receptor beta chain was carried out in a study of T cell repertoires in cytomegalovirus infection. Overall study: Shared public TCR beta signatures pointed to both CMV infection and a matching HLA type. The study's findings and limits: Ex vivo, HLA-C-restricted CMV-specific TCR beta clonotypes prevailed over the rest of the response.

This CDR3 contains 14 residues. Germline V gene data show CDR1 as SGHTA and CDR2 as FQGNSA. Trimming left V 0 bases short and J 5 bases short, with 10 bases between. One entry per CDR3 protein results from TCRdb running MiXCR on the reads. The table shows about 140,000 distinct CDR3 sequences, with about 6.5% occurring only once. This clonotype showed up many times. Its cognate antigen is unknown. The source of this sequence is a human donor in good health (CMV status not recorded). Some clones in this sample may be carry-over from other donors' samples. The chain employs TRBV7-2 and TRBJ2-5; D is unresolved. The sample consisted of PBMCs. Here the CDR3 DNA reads TGTGCCAGCAGCTTAGCAGGGCCCGGTGAGACCCAGTACTTC. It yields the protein CASSLAGPGETQYF.